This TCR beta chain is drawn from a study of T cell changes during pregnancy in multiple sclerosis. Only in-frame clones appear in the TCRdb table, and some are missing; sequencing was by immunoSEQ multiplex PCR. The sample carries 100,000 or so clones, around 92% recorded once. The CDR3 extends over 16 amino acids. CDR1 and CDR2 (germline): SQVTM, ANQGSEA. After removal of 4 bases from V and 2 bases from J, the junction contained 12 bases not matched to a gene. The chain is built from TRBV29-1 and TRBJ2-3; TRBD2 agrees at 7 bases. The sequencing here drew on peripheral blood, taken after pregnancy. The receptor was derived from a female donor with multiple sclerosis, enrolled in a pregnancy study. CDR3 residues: CSVARASGEATDTQYF. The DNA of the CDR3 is TGCAGCGTTGCGAGGGCCAGCGGGGAGGCCACAGATACGCAGTATTTT.